This TCR beta chain was identified during a study of cytomegalovirus exposure and HLA in healthy donors. Study observations and caveats: Upon later analysis, TCR association rates were observed to vary by HLA locus, being highest for DRB1 and lowest for HLA-C. For TCR beta chains, V- and J-gene trimming was later linked to a missense DCLRE1C variant.

The V gene's germline CDR1 is MNHNS and CDR2 SASEGT. The CDR3 length is 12 residues. V was clipped by 1 base and J by 9 bases, with 7 bases between them. This clone was observed a few times. Its specificity is unknown. Use of 60 Vbeta and 13 Jbeta primers characterized the PCR. The data were produced by immunoSEQ multiplex PCR, yet TCRdb's version contains in-frame clones alone and is incomplete. The table lists more than 150,000 clones, roughly 80% of them singletons. V usage is TRBV6-1 and J usage is TRBJ1-3; D unclear. The sample comprised PBMCs. The sequence was collected from a woman aged 25 to 39 in good health and CMV-seropositive. CDR3 loop: CASSEGHGTIYF. The CDR3 DNA reads as TGTGCCAGCAGTGAAGGCCACGGCACCATATATTTT.